This T cell receptor beta chain was sequenced in a study of shared clonotypes between healthy human individuals. General study results and limits: Exclusively blood specimens were collected; tissue repertoires likely differ.

The genomic DNA of each subset was split evenly across several immunoSEQ plates. Repertoires were generated with immunoSEQ multiplex PCR, while TCRdb's copy carries only in-frame clones and drops some. The sample lists about 2.4 million clones, 93% occurring once. Every contributor of samples was a Caucasian grown-up residing in Nashville, Tennessee. The CDR3 covers 14 residues. Per germline, CDR1 KGHSH and CDR2 LQKENI. Trimming left V 6 bases short and J 5 bases short, with 13 bases between. Worth noting for this clone: What it binds is not known.

The clonotype comes from a man aged 18 to 35 in good health. Some clones in this sample may be carry-over from other donors' samples. The J gene is TRBJ2-2, the V gene TRBV18; possible D gene TRBD2, 6 bases. Sequencing was done on a sample of naive CD4+ T cells from PBMCs. Subset meaning: CD45RA+ positively selected. CDR3 in amino acids: CASSVREGTGELFF. Here the CDR3 DNA reads TGTGCCAGCTCGGTGCGGGAAGGGACCGGGGAGCTGTTTTTT.